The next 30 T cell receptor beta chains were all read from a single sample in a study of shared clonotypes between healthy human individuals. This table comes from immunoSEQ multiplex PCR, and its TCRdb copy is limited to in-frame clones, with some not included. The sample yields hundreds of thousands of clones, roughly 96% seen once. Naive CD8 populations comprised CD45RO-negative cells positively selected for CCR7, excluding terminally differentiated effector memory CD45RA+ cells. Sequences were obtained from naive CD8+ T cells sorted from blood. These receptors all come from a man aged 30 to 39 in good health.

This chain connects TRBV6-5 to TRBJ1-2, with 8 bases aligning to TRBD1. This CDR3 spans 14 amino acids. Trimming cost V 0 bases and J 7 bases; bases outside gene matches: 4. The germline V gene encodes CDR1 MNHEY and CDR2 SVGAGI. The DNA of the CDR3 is TGTGCCAGCAGTTACTCGGCAGGGGGCAGTGGCTACACCTTC. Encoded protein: CASSYSAGGSGYTF.

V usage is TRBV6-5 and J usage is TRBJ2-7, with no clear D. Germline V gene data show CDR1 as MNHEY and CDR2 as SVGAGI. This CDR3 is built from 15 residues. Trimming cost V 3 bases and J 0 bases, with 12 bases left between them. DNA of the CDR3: TGTGCCAGCAGTTATAGCCAGGAGAGCTCCTACGAGCAGTACTTC. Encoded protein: CASSYSQESSYEQYF.

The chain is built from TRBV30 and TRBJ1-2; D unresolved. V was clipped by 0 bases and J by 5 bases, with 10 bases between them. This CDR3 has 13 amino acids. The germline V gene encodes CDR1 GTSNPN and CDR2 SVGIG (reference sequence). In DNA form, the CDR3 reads TGTGCCTGGAGTGTTAGCATGCCGTATGGCTACACCTTC. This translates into CAWSVSMPYGYTF.

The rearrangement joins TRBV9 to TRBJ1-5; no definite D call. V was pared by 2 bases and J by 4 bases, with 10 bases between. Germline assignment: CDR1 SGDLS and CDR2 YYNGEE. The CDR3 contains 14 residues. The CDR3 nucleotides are TGTGCCAGCAGCGTGAGGGTCGTGAATCAGCCCCAGCATTTT. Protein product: CASSVRVVNQPQHF.

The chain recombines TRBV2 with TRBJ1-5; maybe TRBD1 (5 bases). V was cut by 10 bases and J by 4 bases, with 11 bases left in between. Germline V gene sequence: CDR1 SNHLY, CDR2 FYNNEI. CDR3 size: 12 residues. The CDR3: CATKQGNQPQHF. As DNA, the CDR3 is TGTGCCACCAAGCAGGGAAATCAGCCCCAGCATTTT. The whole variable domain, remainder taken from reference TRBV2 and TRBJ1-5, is EPEVTQTPSHQVTQMGQEVILRCVPISNHLYFYWYRQILGQKVEFLVSFYNNEISEKSEIFDDQFSVERPDGSNFTLKIRSTKLEDSAMYFCATKQGNQPQHFGDGTRLSIL.

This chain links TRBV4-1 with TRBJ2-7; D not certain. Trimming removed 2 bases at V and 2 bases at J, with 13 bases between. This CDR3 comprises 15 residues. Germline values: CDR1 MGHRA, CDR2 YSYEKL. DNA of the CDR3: TGCGCCAGCAGCCAATTCTTGGCGCCGACCTACGAGCAGTACTTC. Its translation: CASSQFLAPTYEQYF.

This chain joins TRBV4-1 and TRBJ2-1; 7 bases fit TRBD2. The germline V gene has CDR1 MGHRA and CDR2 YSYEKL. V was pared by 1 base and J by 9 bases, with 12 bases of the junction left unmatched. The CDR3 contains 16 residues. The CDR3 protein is CASSQVLAGDFSEQFF. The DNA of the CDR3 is TGCGCCAGCAGCCAAGTGCTCGCGGGGGACTTCAGTGAGCAGTTCTTC.

Written as DNA, the CDR3 is TGTGCAAGCATTGTTGATGAGGGGGTGTTGGATGGCTACACCTTC. Its protein product is CASIVDEGVLDGYTF. This chain uses TRBV12-2 with TRBJ1-2; the table's D call, TRBD1, has no DNA check behind it. TRBV12-2 is a listed pseudogene. This CDR3 region has 15 residues.

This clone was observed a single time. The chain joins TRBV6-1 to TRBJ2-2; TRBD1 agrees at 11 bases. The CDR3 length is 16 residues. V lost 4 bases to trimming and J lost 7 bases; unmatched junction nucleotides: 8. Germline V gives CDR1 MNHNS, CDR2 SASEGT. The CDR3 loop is CASSGRRTGGFGELFF. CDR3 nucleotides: TGTGCCAGCAGTGGACGCCGGACAGGGGGCTTCGGGGAGCTGTTTTTT.

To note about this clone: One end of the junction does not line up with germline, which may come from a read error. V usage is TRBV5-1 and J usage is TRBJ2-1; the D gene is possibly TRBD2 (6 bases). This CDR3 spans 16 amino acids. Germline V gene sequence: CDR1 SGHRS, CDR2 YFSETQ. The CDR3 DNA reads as TGCGCCAGCAGCTTGGCCATCGGGAGCTCCCACAATGAGCAGTTCTTC. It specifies CASSLAIGSSHNEQFF.

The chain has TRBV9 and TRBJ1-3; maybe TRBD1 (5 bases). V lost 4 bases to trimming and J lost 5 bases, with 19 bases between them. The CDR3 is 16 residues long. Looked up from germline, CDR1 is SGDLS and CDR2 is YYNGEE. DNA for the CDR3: TGTGCCAGCAGCTCTAGGGACGGAGAGGGGCGAAACACCATATATTTT. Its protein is CASSSRDGEGRNTIYF.

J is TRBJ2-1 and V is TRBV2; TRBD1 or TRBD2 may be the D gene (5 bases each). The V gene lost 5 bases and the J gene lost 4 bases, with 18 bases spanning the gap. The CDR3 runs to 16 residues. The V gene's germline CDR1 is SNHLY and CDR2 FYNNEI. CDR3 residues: CASSPLSNGAYNEQFF. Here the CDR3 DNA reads TGTGCCAGCAGTCCTCTTTCTAACGGGGCATACAATGAGCAGTTCTTC.

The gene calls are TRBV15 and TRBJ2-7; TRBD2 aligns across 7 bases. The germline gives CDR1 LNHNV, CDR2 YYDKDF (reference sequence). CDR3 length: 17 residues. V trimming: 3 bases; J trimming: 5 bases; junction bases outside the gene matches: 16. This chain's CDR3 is CATSSVDSPGLLNEQYF. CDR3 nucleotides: TGTGCCACCAGCAGCGTCGATTCACCGGGACTACTCAACGAGCAGTACTTC. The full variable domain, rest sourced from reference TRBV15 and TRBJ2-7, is DAMVIQNPRYQVTQFGKPVTLSCSQTLNHNVMYWYQQKSSQAPKLLFHYYDKDFNNEADTPDNFQSRRPNTSFCFLDIRSPGLGDTAMYLCATSSVDSPGLLNEQYFGPGTRLTVT.

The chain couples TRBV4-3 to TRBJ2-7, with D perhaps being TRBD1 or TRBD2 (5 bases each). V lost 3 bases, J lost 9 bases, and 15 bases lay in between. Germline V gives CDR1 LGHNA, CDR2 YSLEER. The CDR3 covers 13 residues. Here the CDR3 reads CASSHSGTPRQYF. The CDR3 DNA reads TGCGCCAGCAGCCACTCCGGGACCCCTCGGCAGTACTTC.

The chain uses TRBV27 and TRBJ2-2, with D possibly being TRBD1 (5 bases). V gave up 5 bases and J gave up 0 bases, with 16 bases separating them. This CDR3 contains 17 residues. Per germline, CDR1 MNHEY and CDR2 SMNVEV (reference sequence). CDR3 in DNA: TGTGCCAGCAGTGGGCCTGGGGCGGTCGCGAACACCGGGGAGCTGTTTTTT. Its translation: CASSGPGAVANTGELFF.

This CDR3 is CASSQLASPTDTQYF. As DNA, the CDR3 is TGCGCCAGCAGCCAACTGGCCAGCCCCACAGATACGCAGTATTTT. J is TRBJ2-3 and V is TRBV4-1, with D hard to call. The length of the CDR3 is 15 residues. V lost 2 bases and J 2 bases, leaving 11 bases between the germline ends. CDR1 and CDR2 (germline): MGHRA, YSYEKL.

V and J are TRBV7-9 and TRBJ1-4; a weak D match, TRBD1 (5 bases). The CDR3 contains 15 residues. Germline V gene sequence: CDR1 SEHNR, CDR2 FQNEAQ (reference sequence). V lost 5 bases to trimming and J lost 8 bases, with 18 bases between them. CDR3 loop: CASSEAGTGREKLFF. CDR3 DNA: TGTGCCAGCAGCGAGGCCGGGACGGGAAGGGAAAAACTGTTTTTT. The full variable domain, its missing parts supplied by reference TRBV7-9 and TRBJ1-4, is DTGVSQNPRHKITKRGQNVTFRCDPISEHNRLYWYRQTLGQGPEFLTYFQNEAQLEKSRLLSDRFSAERPKGSFSTLEIQRTEQGDSAMYLCASSEAGTGREKLFFGSGTQLSVL.

The CDR3: CASSGPGHLGSYEQYF. Written as DNA, the CDR3 is TGTGCCAGCAGCGGACCGGGACATCTAGGTTCCTACGAGCAGTACTTC. The chain recombines TRBV7-9 with TRBJ2-7; TRBD1 is a possible D gene (6 bases). This CDR3 region has 16 residues. Looked up from germline, CDR1 is SEHNR and CDR2 is FQNEAQ (reference sequence). Deletions cut 5 bases from V and 1 base from J, with 18 bases between.

In DNA form, the CDR3 reads TGTGCCAGCAGACTGGGACAGTCGGTGGGAAATGAGCAGTTCTTC. Its protein product is CASRLGQSVGNEQFF. The gene calls are TRBV27 and TRBJ2-1, with 7 bases matching TRBD1. CDR1 is MNHEY and CDR2 is SMNVEV in the germline V gene (reference sequence). With 6 bases clipped from V and 7 bases from J, the junction kept 12 bases outside the gene matches. The CDR3 totals 15 residues.

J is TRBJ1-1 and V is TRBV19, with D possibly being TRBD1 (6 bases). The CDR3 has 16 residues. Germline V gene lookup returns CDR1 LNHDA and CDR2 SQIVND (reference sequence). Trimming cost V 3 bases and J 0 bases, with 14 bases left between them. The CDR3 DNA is TGTGCCAGTAGTATGGGTCACAGGGTCATGAACACTGAAGCTTTCTTT. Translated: CASSMGHRVMNTEAFF.

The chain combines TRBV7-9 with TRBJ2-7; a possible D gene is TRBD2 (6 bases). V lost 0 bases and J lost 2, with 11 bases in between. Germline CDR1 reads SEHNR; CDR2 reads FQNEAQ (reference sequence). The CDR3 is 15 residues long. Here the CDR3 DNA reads TGTGCCAGCAGCTTAGCAAGGGACTTTACCTACGAGCAGTACTTC. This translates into CASSLARDFTYEQYF.

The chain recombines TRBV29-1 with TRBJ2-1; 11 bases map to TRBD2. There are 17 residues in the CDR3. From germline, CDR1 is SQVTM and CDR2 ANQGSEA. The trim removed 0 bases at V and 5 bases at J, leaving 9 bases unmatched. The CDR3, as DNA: TGCAGCGTTGAAGATCCCTTAACTAGCGGGAGCGACAATGAGCAGTTCTTC. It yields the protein CSVEDPLTSGSDNEQFF.

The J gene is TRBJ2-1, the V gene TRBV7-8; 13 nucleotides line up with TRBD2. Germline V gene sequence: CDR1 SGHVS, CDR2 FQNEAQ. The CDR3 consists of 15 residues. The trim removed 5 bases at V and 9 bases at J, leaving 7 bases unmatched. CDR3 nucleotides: TGTGCCAGCAGCCAGAGGACTAGCGGGAGAATTGAGCAGTTCTTC. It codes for CASSQRTSGRIEQFF.

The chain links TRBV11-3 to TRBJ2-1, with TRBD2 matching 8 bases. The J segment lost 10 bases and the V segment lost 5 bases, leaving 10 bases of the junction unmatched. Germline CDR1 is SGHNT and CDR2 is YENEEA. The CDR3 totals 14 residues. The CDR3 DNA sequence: TGTGCCAGCAGCCCTAGACTAGCGAAGGGGGAGCAGTTCTTC. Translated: CASSPRLAKGEQFF.

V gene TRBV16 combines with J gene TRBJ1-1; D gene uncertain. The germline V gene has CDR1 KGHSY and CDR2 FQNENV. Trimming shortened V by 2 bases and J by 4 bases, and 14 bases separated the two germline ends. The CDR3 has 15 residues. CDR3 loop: CASSQGATGTTEAFF. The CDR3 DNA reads TGTGCCAGCAGCCAAGGAGCGACTGGTACCACTGAAGCTTTCTTT.

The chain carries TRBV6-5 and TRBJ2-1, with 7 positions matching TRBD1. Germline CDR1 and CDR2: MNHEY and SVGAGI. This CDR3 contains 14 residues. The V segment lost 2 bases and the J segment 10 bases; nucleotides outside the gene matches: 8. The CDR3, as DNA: TGTGCCAGCAGTTACACCCTAGGCAGGGGGGAGCAGTTCTTC. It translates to CASSYTLGRGEQFF.

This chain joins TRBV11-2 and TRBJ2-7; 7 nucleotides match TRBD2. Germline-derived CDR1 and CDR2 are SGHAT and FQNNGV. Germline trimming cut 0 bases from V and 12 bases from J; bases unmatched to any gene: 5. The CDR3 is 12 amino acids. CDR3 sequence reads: CASSLEAGVLYF. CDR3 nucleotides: TGTGCCAGCAGCTTAGAGGCGGGAGTTTTGTACTTC. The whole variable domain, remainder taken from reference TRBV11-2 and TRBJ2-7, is EAGVAQSPRYKIIEKRQSVAFWCNPISGHATLYWYQQILGQGPKLLIQFQNNGVVDDSQLPKDRFSAERLKGVDSTLKIQPAKLEDSAVYLCASSLEAGVLYFGPGTRLTVT.

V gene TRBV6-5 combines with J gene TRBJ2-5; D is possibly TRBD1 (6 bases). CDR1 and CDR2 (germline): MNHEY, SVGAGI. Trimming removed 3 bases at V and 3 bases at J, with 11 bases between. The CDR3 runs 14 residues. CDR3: CASSYLGGEETQYF. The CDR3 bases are TGTGCCAGCAGTTATCTTGGGGGCGAAGAGACCCAGTACTTC.

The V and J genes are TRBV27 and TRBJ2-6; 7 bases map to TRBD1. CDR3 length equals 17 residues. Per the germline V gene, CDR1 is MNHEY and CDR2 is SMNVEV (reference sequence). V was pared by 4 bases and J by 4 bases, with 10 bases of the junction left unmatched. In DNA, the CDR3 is TGTGCCAGCAGTTCGCCCATGACAGGGACCGGGGCCAACGTCCTGACTTTC. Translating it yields CASSSPMTGTGANVLTF.

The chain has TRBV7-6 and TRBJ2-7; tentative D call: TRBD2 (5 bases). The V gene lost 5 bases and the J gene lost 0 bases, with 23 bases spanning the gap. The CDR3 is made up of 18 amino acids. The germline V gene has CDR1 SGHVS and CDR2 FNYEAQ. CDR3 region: CASSPKTVIARSSYEQYF. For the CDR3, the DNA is TGTGCCAGCAGCCCTAAGACCGTAATAGCGCGGAGCTCCTACGAGCAGTACTTC.